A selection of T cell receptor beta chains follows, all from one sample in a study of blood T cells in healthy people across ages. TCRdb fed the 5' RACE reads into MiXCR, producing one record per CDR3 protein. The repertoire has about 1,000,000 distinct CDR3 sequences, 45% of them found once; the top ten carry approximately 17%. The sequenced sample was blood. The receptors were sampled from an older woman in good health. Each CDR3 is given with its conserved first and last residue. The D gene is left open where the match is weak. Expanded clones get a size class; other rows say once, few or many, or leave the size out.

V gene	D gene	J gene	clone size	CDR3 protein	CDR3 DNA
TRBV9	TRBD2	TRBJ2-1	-	CASSVLPTSGSTNEQLF	TGTGCCAGCAGCGTTCTTCCGACTAGCGGGAGTACAAATGAGCAGTTGTTC
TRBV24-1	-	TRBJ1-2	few	CATSSQGTYGYTF	TGTGCCACCAGTTCCCAGGGCACCTATGGCTACACCTTC
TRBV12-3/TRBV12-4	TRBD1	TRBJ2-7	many	CASRGDSSYEQYF	TGTGCCAGCAGGGGGGACAGCTCCTACGAGCAGTACTTC
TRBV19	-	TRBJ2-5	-	CASKEGFQETQYF	TGTGCCAGTAAGGAGGGATTCCAAGAGACCCAGTACTTC
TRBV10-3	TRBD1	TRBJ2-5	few	CAISGQGVASGPQETQYF	TGTGCCATCAGCGGACAGGGGGTCGCTAGCGGGCCCCAAGAGACCCAGTACTTC
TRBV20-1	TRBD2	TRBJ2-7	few	CSARGATSEGEQYF	TGCAGTGCTAGAGGGGCGACTAGCGAAGGCGAGCAGTACTTC
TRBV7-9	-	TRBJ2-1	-	CASSPRPPRSYNEQFF	TGTGCCAGCAGCCCCCGGCCCCCTCGGTCCTACAATGAGCAGTTCTTC
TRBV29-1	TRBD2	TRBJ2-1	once	CSVGTSDYYEQFF	TGCAGCGTGGGGACTAGCGATTACTACGAGCAGTTCTTC
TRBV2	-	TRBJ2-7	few	CASRSDSAGQYF	TGTGCCAGCAGATCAGACTCAGCGGGGCAGTACTTC
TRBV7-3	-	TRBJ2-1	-	CASSGSDGNEQFF	TGTGCCAGCAGCGGGTCGGACGGCAATGAGCAGTTCTTC
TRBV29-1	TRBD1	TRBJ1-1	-	CSVVALLGQGRKNTEAFF	TGCAGCGTTGTTGCTTTACTGGGACAGGGGCGCAAGAACACTGAAGCTTTCTTT
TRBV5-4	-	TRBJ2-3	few	CASSLEPSGDTQYF	TGTGCCAGCAGCTTGGAGCCTTCCGGGGATACGCAGTATTTT
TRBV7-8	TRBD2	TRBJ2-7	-	CASSFIAGGRNEQYF	TGTGCCAGCAGCTTTATAGCGGGAGGGCGGAACGAGCAGTACTTC
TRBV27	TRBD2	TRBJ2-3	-	CASSLGLAGVRADTQYF	TGTGCCAGCAGTCTCGGACTAGCGGGAGTAAGGGCAGATACGCAGTATTTT
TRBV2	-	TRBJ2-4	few	CASSEAPRDIQYF	TGTGCCAGCAGTGAGGCCCCGAGGGACATTCAGTACTTC
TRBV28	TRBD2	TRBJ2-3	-	CASSSGGVRTDTQYF	TGTGCCAGCAGTTCGGGGGGGGTGAGGACAGATACGCAGTATTTT
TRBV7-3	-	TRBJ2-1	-	CASSLTPGVGSWAEQFF	TGTGCCAGCAGCTTAACCCCGGGGGTGGGGTCGTGGGCTGAGCAGTTCTTC
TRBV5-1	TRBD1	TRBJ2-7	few	CASSFSGTGVPYEQYF	TGCGCCAGCAGCTTTTCTGGGACAGGGGTGCCCTACGAGCAGTACTTC
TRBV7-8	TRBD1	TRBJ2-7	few	CASSLRLQGLRYEQYF	TGTGCCAGCAGCTTACGACTACAGGGGCTTCGGTACGAGCAGTACTTC
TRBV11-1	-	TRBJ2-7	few	CASSLRASTYEQYF	TGTGCCAGCAGCTTACGGGCTTCTACCTACGAGCAGTACTTC
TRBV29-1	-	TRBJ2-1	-	CSVGGRAFYNEQFF	TGCAGCGTTGGAGGCAGGGCCTTCTACAATGAGCAGTTCTTC
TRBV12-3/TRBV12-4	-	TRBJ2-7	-	CASSSRFTGRGSYEQYF	TGTGCCAGCAGCAGCCGATTCACAGGGCGTGGGTCCTACGAGCAGTACTTC
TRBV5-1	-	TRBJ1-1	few	CASSPIRQGSPTEAFF	TGCGCCAGCAGCCCTATACGGCAGGGGAGTCCTACTGAAGCTTTCTTT
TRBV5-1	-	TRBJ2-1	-	CASRGGTQTNNEQFF	TGCGCCAGCAGGGGCGGGACTCAAACCAACAATGAGCAGTTCTTC
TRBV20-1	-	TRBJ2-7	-	CSAQDGPSSYEQYF	TGCAGTGCTCAGGACGGACCCAGCTCCTACGAGCAGTACTTC
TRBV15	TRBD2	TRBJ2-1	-	CATSRVGEGSYNEQFF	TGTGCCACCAGCAGGGTTGGGGAGGGCTCCTACAATGAGCAGTTCTTC
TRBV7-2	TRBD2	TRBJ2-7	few	CASSSADLGFSGISSYEQYF	TGTGCCAGCAGCTCAGCCGACCTTGGGTTTAGCGGGATTAGCTCCTACGAGCAGTACTTC
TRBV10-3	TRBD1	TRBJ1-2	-	CAINLDREDSYGYTF	TGTGCCATCAACCTGGACAGGGAGGATAGCTATGGCTACACCTTC
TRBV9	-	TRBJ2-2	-	CACSGLASTGELFF	TGTGCCTGCAGCGGGCTAGCGAGCACCGGGGAGCTGTTTTTT
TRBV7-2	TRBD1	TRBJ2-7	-	CASSLYRGMHEQYF	TGTGCCAGCAGCCTCTACAGGGGTATGCACGAGCAGTACTTC
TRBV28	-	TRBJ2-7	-	CASSLWSRGPYEQYF	TGTGCCAGCAGTCTGTGGAGCAGGGGTCCCTACGAGCAGTACTTC
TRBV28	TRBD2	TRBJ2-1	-	CASSYHLATSGDNEQFF	TGTGCCAGCAGTTACCACCTGGCGACTAGCGGAGACAATGAGCAGTTCTTC
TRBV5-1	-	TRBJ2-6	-	CASRQTNGANVLTF	TGCGCCAGCAGACAAACTAATGGGGCCAACGTCCTGACTTTC
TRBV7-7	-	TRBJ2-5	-	CASRQGGGARETQYF	TGTGCCAGCAGACAAGGGGGGGGGGCTAGAGAGACCCAGTACTTC
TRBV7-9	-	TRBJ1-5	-	CASSFNGAGDQPQHF	TGTGCCAGCAGCTTTAATGGGGCAGGGGATCAGCCCCAGCATTTT
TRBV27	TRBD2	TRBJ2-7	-	CASSLWIGLAGDVGEQYF	TGTGCCAGCAGTTTATGGATCGGGCTAGCGGGAGACGTAGGCGAGCAGTACTTC
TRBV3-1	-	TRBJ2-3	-	CASSRNSRVRTTDTQYF	TGTGCCAGCAGCCGCAATAGTCGGGTGCGGACCACAGATACGCAGTATTTT
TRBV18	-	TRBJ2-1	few	CASSPRAGENPHNEQFF	TGTGCCAGCTCACCTAGGGCAGGGGAGAATCCCCACAATGAGCAGTTCTTC
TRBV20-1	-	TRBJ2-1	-	CSAREGWSSYNEQFF	TGCAGTGCTAGAGAAGGGTGGAGCTCCTACAATGAGCAGTTCTTC
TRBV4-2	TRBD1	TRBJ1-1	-	CASSPDPGQMNTEAFF	TGTGCCAGCAGCCCGGACCCGGGACAGATGAACACTGAAGCTTTCTTT
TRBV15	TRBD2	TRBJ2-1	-	CATSRTTSGGYNEQFF	TGTGCCACCAGCAGAACGACTAGCGGGGGATACAATGAGCAGTTCTTC
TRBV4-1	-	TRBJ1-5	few	CASSQVTEFNQPQHF	TGCGCCAGCAGCCAAGTTACAGAATTCAATCAGCCCCAGCATTTT
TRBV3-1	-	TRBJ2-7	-	CASSQFVSYEQYF	TGTGCCAGCAGCCAATTCGTGTCCTACGAGCAGTACTTC
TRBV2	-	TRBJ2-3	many	CASPVQGQGSDTQYF	TGTGCCAGCCCCGTCCAAGGGCAGGGGTCAGATACGCAGTATTTT
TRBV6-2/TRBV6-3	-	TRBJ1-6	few	CATEWRTPSNNSPLHF	TGTGCCACCGAATGGAGGACTCCTTCGAATAATTCACCCCTCCACTTT
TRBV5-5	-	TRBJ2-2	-	CASSLSTPTNIGELFF	TGTGCCAGCAGCTTGTCTACACCTACGAACATCGGGGAGCTGTTTTTT
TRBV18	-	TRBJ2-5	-	CASSPVQAETQYF	TGTGCCAGCTCACCGGTCCAGGCGGAGACCCAGTACTTC
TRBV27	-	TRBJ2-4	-	CASSFTTAGRAMEQYF	TGTGCCAGCAGTTTTACTACCGCGGGCAGGGCCATGGAGCAGTACTTC
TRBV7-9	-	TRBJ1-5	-	CASSLGGGDQPQHF	TGTGCCAGCAGCTTAGGCGGGGGAGATCAGCCCCAGCATTTT
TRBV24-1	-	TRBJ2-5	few	CATSAGFGEQYF	TGTGCCACCAGTGCGGGTTTCGGGGAGCAGTACTTC
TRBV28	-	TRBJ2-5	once	CASSPMAERMETQYF	TGTGCCAGCAGTCCGATGGCGGAGCGAATGGAGACCCAGTACTTC
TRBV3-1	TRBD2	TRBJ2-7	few	CASSHLAGGPPYEQYF	TGTGCCAGCAGCCACCTCGCGGGAGGGCCCCCGTACGAGCAGTACTTC
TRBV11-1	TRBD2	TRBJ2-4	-	CASSLAAGTSFEQYF	TGTGCCAGCAGCTTAGCAGCCGGGACTAGTTTTGAGCAGTACTTC
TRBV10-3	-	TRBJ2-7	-	CAIRQGNSYEQYF	TGTGCCATCAGGCAGGGGAATTCCTACGAGCAGTACTTC
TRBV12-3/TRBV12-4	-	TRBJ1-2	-	CASSPYGSYGYTF	TGTGCCAGCAGCCCATACGGATCCTATGGCTACACCTTC
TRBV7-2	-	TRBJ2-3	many	CASSSHTDTQYF	TGTGCCAGCAGCTCTCATACGGATACGCAGTATTTT
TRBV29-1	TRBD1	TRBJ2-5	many	CSAGTGTGKETQYF	TGCAGCGCAGGAACCGGGACAGGGAAAGAGACCCAGTACTTC